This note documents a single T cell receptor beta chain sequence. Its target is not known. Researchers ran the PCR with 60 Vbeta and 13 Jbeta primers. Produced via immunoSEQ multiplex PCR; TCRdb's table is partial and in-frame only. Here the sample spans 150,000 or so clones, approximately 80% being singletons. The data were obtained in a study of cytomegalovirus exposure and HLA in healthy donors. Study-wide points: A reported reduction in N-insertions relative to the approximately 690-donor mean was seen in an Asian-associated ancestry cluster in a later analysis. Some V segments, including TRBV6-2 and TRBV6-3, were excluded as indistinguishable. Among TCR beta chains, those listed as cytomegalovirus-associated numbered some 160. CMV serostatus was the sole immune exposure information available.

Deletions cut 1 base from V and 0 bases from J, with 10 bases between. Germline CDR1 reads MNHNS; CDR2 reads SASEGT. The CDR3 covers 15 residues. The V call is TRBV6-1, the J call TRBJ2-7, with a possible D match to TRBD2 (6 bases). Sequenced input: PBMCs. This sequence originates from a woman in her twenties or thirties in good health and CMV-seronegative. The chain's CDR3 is CASSEGFGSSYEQYF. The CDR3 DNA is TGTGCCAGCAGTGAAGGTTTCGGGAGCTCCTACGAGCAGTACTTC.